The 30 T cell receptor beta chains below all came from one sample that was sequenced in a study of T cells in Graves' hyperthyroidism and ophthalmopathy. The source material, RNA transcripts, was used to amplify TCR beta CDR3 regions. Carried out on the TCR CDR3, a first-round RT-PCR used the HTBI primer set. MiXCR, applied by TCRdb to the multiplex PCR reads, yields one record per CDR3 protein. The sample holds about 570,000 distinct CDR3 sequences, just over 45% seen once. The specimen sequenced was peripheral blood or thyroid tissue (not recorded which). The receptors originated from an adult woman with Graves' disease, either hyperthyroidism or ophthalmopathy (not recorded which).

Of note for this clonotype: A single base separates this from a much larger clone, so it may be a read error. This rearrangement joins TRBV7-2 to TRBJ2-2; the match to TRBD2 covers 8 bases. Trimming at V came to 5 bases and at J to 4 bases, leaving 9 bases not matched to a gene. The CDR3 has 16 amino acids. Per the germline V gene, CDR1 is SGHTA and CDR2 is FQGNSA. The CDR3 sequence is CASSPMSGGVTGELFF. The CDR3, as DNA: TGTGCCAGCAGCCCTATGTCCGGGGGGGTCACCGGGGAGCTGTTTTTT.

A few counts support this clonotype. The V call is TRBV19, the J call TRBJ1-1; 10 positions match TRBD1. The ends lost 5 bases at V and 0 bases at J; junction bases unmatched: 3. Germline V gene sequence: CDR1 LNHDA, CDR2 SQIVND (reference sequence). This CDR3 region has 15 residues. CDR3 DNA: TGTGCCAGTAGTGGGACAGGGGCGATGAACACTGAAGCTTTCTTT. Amino acid sequence: CASSGTGAMNTEAFF.

The J gene is TRBJ1-4, the V gene TRBV9; no reliable D call. Trimming shortened V by 4 bases and J by 4 bases, and 11 bases separated the two germline ends. CDR3 size: 14 residues. Germline CDR1 is SGDLS and CDR2 is YYNGEE. CDR3 amino acids: CASSQVRYNEKLFF. Here the CDR3 DNA reads TGTGCCAGCAGCCAAGTGAGGTATAATGAAAAACTGTTTTTT. Filled out from reference TRBV9 and TRBJ1-4, the complete variable domain reads DSGVTQTPKHLITATGQRVTLRCSPRSGDLSVYWYQQSLDQGLQFLIQYYNGEERAKGNILERFSAQQFPDLHSELNLSSLELGDSALYFCASSQVRYNEKLFFGSGTQLSVL.

The chain recombines TRBV29-1 with TRBJ1-1; TRBD1 matches at 8 bases. Germline trimming cut 7 bases from V and 3 bases from J; bases unmatched to any gene: 10. CDR1 and CDR2 (germline): SQVTM, ANQGSEA. The CDR3 has 14 residues. The CDR3 is CSADRGGRYTEAFF. CDR3 sequence (DNA): TGCAGCGCCGACAGGGGCGGTAGGTACACTGAAGCTTTCTTT.

As concerns this clonotype: It is likely a read error, because the conserved phenylalanine at the end of the CDR3 is missing. It is unclear where the CDR3 begins or ends on the DNA, so no DNA is shown, and the CDR3 is as TCRdb lists it. The chain is built from TRBV5-1 and TRBJ1-2. Termini included, the CDR3 measures 8 amino acids. Per germline, CDR1 SGHRS and CDR2 YFSETQ. This chain's CDR3 is CASSPLAR.

This sequence joins TRBV10-3 and TRBJ1-4, with D uncertain. Germline V CDR1 and CDR2: ENHRY, SYGVKD. V lost 6 bases and J 0 bases, leaving 8 bases between the germline ends. The CDR3 sequence is 14 residues long. The chain's CDR3 is CAISESATNEKLFF. The CDR3 coding sequence is TGTGCCATCAGCGAGAGCGCAACTAATGAAAAACTGTTTTTT.

This clonotype was seen at least ten times. The chain joins TRBV6-5 to TRBJ2-2; TRBD2 might be the D (5 bases). The V end was cut by 7 bases, the J end by 1 base, with 16 bases between. This CDR3 has 16 residues. Germline assignment: CDR1 MNHEY and CDR2 SVGAGI. The CDR3 nucleotides read TGTGCCAGCATCGAACGGGCTAGCAGGAACACCGGGGAGCTGTTTTTT. Translation gives CASIERASRNTGELFF.

The chain employs TRBV7-8 and TRBJ2-2; 7 nucleotides match TRBD2. The germline V gene encodes CDR1 SGHVS and CDR2 FQNEAQ. CDR3 length equals 13 residues. V gave up 1 base and J gave up 9 bases; unmatched junction bases: 2. The CDR3 DNA reads as TGTGCCAGCAGCTTAGTGACTAGCCGGGAGCTGTTTTTT. Protein: CASSLVTSRELFF.

The J gene is TRBJ2-1, the V gene TRBV10-3; 9 bases align to TRBD2. V was pared by 10 bases and J by 0 bases, with 4 bases of the junction left unmatched. CDR3 length: 14 amino acids. The germline V gene has CDR1 ENHRY and CDR2 SYGVKD. The CDR3: CATFSGSSYNEQFF. CDR3 in DNA: TGTGCCACCTTTAGCGGGAGCTCCTACAATGAGCAGTTCTTC.

This chain joins TRBV7-2 and TRBJ1-2, with D possibly matching TRBD1 (6 bases). This CDR3 region has 16 residues. V lost 2 bases to trimming and J lost 8 bases, with 21 bases between them. Germline assignment: CDR1 SGHTA and CDR2 FQGNSA. The CDR3 loop is CASSLRRVIGGHGYTF. The DNA for the CDR3 is TGTGCCAGCAGCTTACGGAGGGTAATTGGGGGGCACGGCTACACCTTC.

In the case of this clonotype: A much larger clone lies one base from this, so it may be a read error. The DNA for the CDR3 is TGTGCCAGCAGGCCAGCCGGGAGTTGGGCCCACGAGCAGTACTTC. This encodes CASRPAGSWAHEQYF. The chain joins TRBV2 to TRBJ2-7; D might be TRBD2 (6 bases). The CDR3 spans 15 residues. CDR1 SNHLY and CDR2 FYNNEI come from the germline V gene. V lost 6 bases to trimming and J lost 5 bases, with 20 bases between them.

The chain has TRBV20-1 and TRBJ2-7, with D maybe TRBD1 (6 bases). Trimming cost V 6 bases and J 6 bases, with 21 bases left between them. The CDR3 is 14 residues long. CDR1 and CDR2 (germline): DFQATT, SNEGSKA (reference sequence). The CDR3 is CSATGTSGYGEQYF. CDR3 DNA sequence: TGCAGTGCAACCGGGACATCAGGATACGGCGAGCAGTACTTC.

This clonotype is a singleton in its sample. The CDR3 DNA follows: TGTGCCATTCAATCAGCAGGGAGCAATCAGCCCCAGCATTTT. Translating it yields CAIQSAGSNQPQHF. The V gene is TRBV10-3, the J gene TRBJ1-5, with D tentatively TRBD1 (5 bases). CDR1 ENHRY and CDR2 SYGVKD come from the germline V gene. The V end was cut by 9 bases, the J end by 1 base, with 13 bases between. The CDR3 is 14 residues long.

This clonotype was seen ten or more times. This sequence joins TRBV2 and TRBJ2-7, with D unresolved. Germline V gene data show CDR1 as SNHLY and CDR2 as FYNNEI. The CDR3 length is 14 residues. Trimming pared 2 bases from V and 0 bases from J, leaving 8 bases between. CDR3: CASSEQAISYEQYF. The CDR3 DNA sequence: TGTGCCAGCAGTGAACAGGCCATCTCCTACGAGCAGTACTTC.

The table lists this clonotype with many counts. The J gene is TRBJ2-5, the V gene TRBV4-1; D unresolved. The CDR3 runs to 13 residues. Germline V lookup: CDR1 MGHRA, CDR2 YSYEKL. The V end lost 1 base, the J end lost 2 bases, and 5 bases lay between the germline ends. The CDR3 sequence: CASSQGKQETQYF. CDR3 nucleotides: TGCGCCAGCAGCCAAGGCAAGCAAGAGACCCAGTACTTC.

A word on this clonotype: Given the absence of the conserved phenylalanine or tryptophan at the CDR3 end, a read error is likely. It is unclear where the CDR3 begins or ends on the DNA, so no DNA is shown, and the CDR3 is as TCRdb lists it. This chain uses TRBV2 with TRBJ2-6. Looked up from germline, CDR1 is SNHLY and CDR2 is FYNNEI. Both ends counted, the CDR3 spans 13 residues. The CDR3 is CASSGAGANVLVL.

This clonotype was observed a handful of times. The chain links TRBV7-2 to TRBJ1-1; 10 positions match TRBD1. V gave up 4 bases and J gave up 10 bases; unmatched junction bases: 9. The CDR3 is 14 residues long. CDR1 and CDR2 from the germline V gene are SGHTA and FQGNSA. This CDR3 is CASSYERQGARAFF. CDR3 bases: TGTGCCAGCAGCTACGAACGACAGGGGGCGCGAGCTTTCTTT.

J is TRBJ2-5 and V is TRBV29-1; 7 bases are a match to TRBD1. The CDR3 loop spans 13 amino acids. The germline CDR1 and CDR2 sequences are SQVTM and ANQGSEA. V was pared by 7 bases and J by 2 bases, with 7 bases of the junction left unmatched. The CDR3 DNA reads TGCAGCGGGTCCGGGACAGCTCAAGAGACCCAGTACTTC. Translated, it gives CSGSGTAQETQYF.

This sequence joins TRBV7-2 and TRBJ2-5; D ambiguous. V shed 1 base and J shed 0 bases, with 9 bases lying between them. Germline V gives CDR1 SGHTA, CDR2 FQGNSA. The CDR3 covers 15 residues. In DNA, the CDR3 is TGTGCCAGCAGCTTAGTCCCGCGATACCAAGAGACCCAGTACTTC. This translates into CASSLVPRYQETQYF. The full variable domain, with the rest looked up from reference TRBV7-2 and TRBJ2-5, is GAGVSQSPSNKVTEKGKDVELRCDPISGHTALYWYRQSLGQGLEFLIYFQGNSAPDKSGLPSDRFSAERTGGSVSTLTIQRTQQEDSAVYLCASSLVPRYQETQYFGPGTRLLVL.

This clonotype occurred a few times. Written as DNA, the CDR3 is TGTGCCAGCAGCCAAAAAGACAGTTATAGCAATCAGCCCCAGCATTTT. Translating it yields CASSQKDSYSNQPQHF. The J gene is TRBJ1-5, the V gene TRBV4-2; D is perhaps TRBD1 (5 bases). The CDR3 consists of 16 residues. The germline CDR1 and CDR2 sequences are LGHNA and YNFKEQ. Trimming removed 2 bases at V and 0 bases at J, with 11 bases between.

Many counts were recorded for this clonotype. The J gene is TRBJ1-6, the V gene TRBV2, with D uncertain. CDR3 length: 14 amino acids. Germline assignment: CDR1 SNHLY and CDR2 FYNNEI. Trimming cost V 7 bases and J 5 bases, with 12 bases left between them. CDR3 protein: CASMFGVNNSPLHF. CDR3 nucleotide sequence: TGTGCCAGCATGTTTGGGGTTAATAATTCACCCCTCCACTTT.

This clonotype occurred many times. The chain combines TRBV5-5 with TRBJ2-2; TRBD1 or TRBD2 may be the D gene (5 bases each). The V end lost 5 bases, the J end lost 0 bases, and 14 bases lay between the germline ends. There are 16 residues in the CDR3. Per germline, CDR1 SGHKS and CDR2 YYEKEE (reference sequence). CDR3 residues: CASRPTGASNTGELFF. CDR3 nucleotide sequence: TGTGCCAGCAGACCCACCGGGGCGTCGAACACCGGGGAGCTGTTTTTT.

This clonotype was seen ten or more times. This rearrangement joins TRBV4-1 to TRBJ1-1, with D possibly TRBD1 on 5 matching bases. The CDR3 totals 16 residues. V shed 1 base and J shed 4 bases, with 16 bases lying between them. The germline CDR1 and CDR2 sequences are MGHRA and YSYEKL. CDR3 nucleotides: TGCGCCAGCAGCCAAGTCACGGCAGGGAGGGGCACTGAAGCTTTCTTT. This encodes CASSQVTAGRGTEAFF.

This clonotype was seen at least ten times. The chain links TRBV7-2 to TRBJ1-5, with a tentative D call TRBD1 (6 bases). The CDR3 length is 16 residues. The germline gives CDR1 SGHTA, CDR2 FQGNSA. V lost 1 base to trimming and J lost 6 bases, with 16 bases between them. CDR3 coding DNA: TGTGCCAGCAGCTTAGTTGGGGGGGCCTCCTTTCAGCCCCAGCATTTT. Translating gives CASSLVGGASFQPQHF.

About this clonotype itself: The DNA is left out, because the CDR3 cannot be placed on it with certainty; the CDR3 is given as TCRdb lists it. The V call is TRBV29-1, the J call TRBJ2-5; the D call in the table, TRBD1, was not verified against the DNA. The CDR3 is 19 amino acids in total, end residues counted. Germline V gene lookup returns CDR1 SQVTM and CDR2 ANQGSEA. CDR3 region: CSVNQGNYGYTFGSGTQYF.

The J gene is TRBJ2-2, the V gene TRBV7-2; maybe TRBD2 (8 bases). V shed 5 bases and J shed 6 bases, with 22 bases lying between them. CDR3 size: 17 residues. From germline, CDR1 is SGHTA and CDR2 FQGNSA. The CDR3 is CASSAPRGLAGPGELFF. The CDR3 bases are TGTGCCAGCAGCGCCCCTAGGGGGCTAGCGGGCCCCGGGGAGCTGTTTTTT.

This clonotype has ten or more counts. The chain is built from TRBV9 and TRBJ1-2; 8 bases are shared with TRBD1. Germline lookup yields CDR1 SGDLS and CDR2 YYNGEE. Trimming cost V 0 bases and J 0 bases; bases outside gene matches: 7. The CDR3 contains 17 residues. CDR3 nucleotide sequence: TGTGCCAGCAGCGTAGCGGGACAGGACATCACTAACTATGGCTACACCTTC. It translates to CASSVAGQDITNYGYTF.

The rearrangement links TRBV7-9 to TRBJ1-1; weak D call: TRBD1 (5 bases). From germline, CDR1 is SEHNR and CDR2 FQNEAQ (reference sequence). The CDR3 has 13 residues. Trimming removed 4 bases at V and 11 bases at J, with 17 bases between. The CDR3 loop is CASSSRDISEAFF. The DNA of the CDR3 is TGTGCCAGCAGCTCCAGGGATATATCGGAGGCTTTCTTT.

As to this clonotype: Since a much larger clone is just one base distant, this may be a read error. V is TRBV6-5 and J is TRBJ1-1; D not certain. The CDR3 is 15 amino acids. Germline V lookup: CDR1 MNHEY, CDR2 SVGAGI. The DNA for the CDR3 is TGTGCCTGCAGTTACTCGAGAGCCGGGTCCACTGAAGCTTTCTTT. It encodes CACSYSRAGSTEAFF.

This clonotype was detected ten times or more. The chain is built from TRBV27 and TRBJ2-7; D ambiguous. The CDR3 sequence is 13 residues long. The V end was cut by 2 bases, the J end by 3 bases, with 8 bases between. The germline V gene encodes CDR1 MNHEY and CDR2 SMNVEV (reference sequence). The CDR3 here is CASSLVGNYEQYF. The CDR3 nucleotides read TGTGCCAGCAGTTTAGTAGGGAACTACGAGCAGTACTTC.